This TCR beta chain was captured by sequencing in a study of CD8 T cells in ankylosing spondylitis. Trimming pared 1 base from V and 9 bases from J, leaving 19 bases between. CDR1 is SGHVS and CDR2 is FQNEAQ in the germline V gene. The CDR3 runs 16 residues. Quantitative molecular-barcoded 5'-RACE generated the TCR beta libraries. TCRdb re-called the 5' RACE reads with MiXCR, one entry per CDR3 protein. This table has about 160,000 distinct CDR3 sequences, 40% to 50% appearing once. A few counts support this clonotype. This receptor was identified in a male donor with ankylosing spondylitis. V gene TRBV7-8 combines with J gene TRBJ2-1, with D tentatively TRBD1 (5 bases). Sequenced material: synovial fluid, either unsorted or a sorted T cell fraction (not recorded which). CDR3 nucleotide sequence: TGTGCCAGCAGCTTAGAAGGTAGGGGCGTCAGGACTGAGCAGTTCTTC. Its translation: CASSLEGRGVRTEQFF. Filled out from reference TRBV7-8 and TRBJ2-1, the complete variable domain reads GAGVSQSPRYKVAKRGQDVALRCDPISGHVSLFWYQQALGQGPEFLTYFQNEAQLDKSGLPSDRFFAERPEGSVSTLKIQRTQQEDSAVYLCASSLEGRGVRTEQFFGPGTRLTVL.